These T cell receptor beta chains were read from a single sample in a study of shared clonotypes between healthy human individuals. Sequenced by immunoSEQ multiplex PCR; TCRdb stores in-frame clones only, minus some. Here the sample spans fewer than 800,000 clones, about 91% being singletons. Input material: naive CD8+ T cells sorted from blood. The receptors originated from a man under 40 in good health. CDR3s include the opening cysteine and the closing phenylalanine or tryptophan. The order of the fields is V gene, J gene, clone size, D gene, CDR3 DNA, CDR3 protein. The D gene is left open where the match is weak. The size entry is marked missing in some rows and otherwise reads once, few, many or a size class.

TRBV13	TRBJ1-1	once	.	TGTGCCAGCAGCTTTGGATCCGGGGGCACTGAAGCTTTCTTT	CASSFGSGGTEAFF
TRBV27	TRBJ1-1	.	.	TGTGCCAGCAGTCCGCGACAGATAAACACTGAAGCTTTCTTT	CASSPRQINTEAFF
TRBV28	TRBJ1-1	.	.	TGTGCCAGCAGTTCCTCCCCGGGTGAAGCTTTCTTT	CASSSSPGEAFF
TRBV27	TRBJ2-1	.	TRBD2	TGTGCCAGCAGTTCAGGGGCTAGCGGGACCTACAATGAGCAGTTCTTC	CASSSGASGTYNEQFF
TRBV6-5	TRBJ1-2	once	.	TGTGCCAGCAAAGGTTCAGGGCCCTATGGCTACACCTTC	CASKGSGPYGYTF
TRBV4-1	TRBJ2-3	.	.	TGCGCCAGCAGCCAAGACGGGCGGTTAGATACGCAGTATTTT	CASSQDGRLDTQYF
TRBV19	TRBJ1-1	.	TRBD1	TGTGCCAGTAGCAAACAGGGGGCGGCTTTTGGCACTGAAGCTTTCTTT	CASSKQGAAFGTEAFF
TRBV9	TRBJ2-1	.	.	TGTGCCAGCAGCGAAGACAGAACCCCATACAATGAGCAGTTCTTC	CASSEDRTPYNEQFF
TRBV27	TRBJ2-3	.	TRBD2	TGTGCGGCGGCTAGCGGTTGGGATACGCAGTATTTT	CAAASGWDTQYF
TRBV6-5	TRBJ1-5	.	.	TGTGCCAGCAGTTACTCGTCAGCGGTGCCCCAGCATTTT	CASSYSSAVPQHF
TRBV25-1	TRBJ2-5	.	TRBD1	TGTGCCAGCAGTGAACATAACGGACAGGGCGAGACCCAGTACTTC	CASSEHNGQGETQYF
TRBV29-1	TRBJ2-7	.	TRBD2	TGCAGCGTGTTAGCGGGGGGCTCCTACGAGCAGTACTTC	CSVLAGGSYEQYF
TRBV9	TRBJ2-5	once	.	TGTGCCAGCAACGTAGCCGGAGTATCCCAAGAGACCCAGTACTTC	CASNVAGVSQETQYF
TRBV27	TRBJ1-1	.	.	TGTGCCAGCAGTGGGGGCGACAAGGGGAACACTGAAGCTTTCTTT	CASSGGDKGNTEAFF
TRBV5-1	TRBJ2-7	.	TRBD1	TGCGCCAGCAGCTTAGGACAGGGGACCTCCTCCTACGAGCAGTACTTC	CASSLGQGTSSYEQYF
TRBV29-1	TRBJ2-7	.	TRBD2	TGCAGCGTTGTTATCGCGGGAGGGCCCTACGAGCAGTACTTC	CSVVIAGGPYEQYF
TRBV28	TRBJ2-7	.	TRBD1	TGTGCCAGCAGTTTTCAGGGGGGGACAGGGACTTCCTACGAGCAGTACTTC	CASSFQGGTGTSYEQYF
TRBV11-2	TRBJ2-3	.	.	TGTGCCAGCAGCTTAGGACTAGAGAGTACAGATACGCAGTATTTT	CASSLGLESTDTQYF
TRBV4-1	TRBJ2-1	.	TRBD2	TGCGCCAGCAGCCAAGGGACTAGCGGGATTTTTGGCAATGAGCAGTTCTTC	CASSQGTSGIFGNEQFF
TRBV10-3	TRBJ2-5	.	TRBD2	TGTGCCATCAGTTCAGGGAGGGTTCAAGAGACCCAGTACTTC	CAISSGRVQETQYF
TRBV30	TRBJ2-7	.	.	TGTGCCTGGAGTATGGGTGGGAACGAGCAGTACTTC	CAWSMGGNEQYF
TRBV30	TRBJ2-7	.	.	TGTGCCTGGAGTGGGGCAGTCGGCTACGAGCAGTACTTC	CAWSGAVGYEQYF
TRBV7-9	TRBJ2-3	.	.	TGTGCCAGCACCCCAGGGGCGGGCACAGATACGCAGTATTTT	CASTPGAGTDTQYF
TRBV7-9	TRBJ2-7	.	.	TGTGCCAGCAGCTTGGGTCAAGGGGCGAGGTACGAGCAGTACTTC	CASSLGQGARYEQYF
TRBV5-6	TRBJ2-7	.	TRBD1	TGTGCCAGCAGCGGAGATGGTCGGACAGGGCTCTCCTACGAGCAGTACTTC	CASSGDGRTGLSYEQYF
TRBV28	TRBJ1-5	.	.	TGTGCCAGCAGTACAGGTCATAGCAATCAGCCCCAGCATTTT	CASSTGHSNQPQHF
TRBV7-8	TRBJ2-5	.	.	TGTGCCAGCAGCTTAGCCGAGACCCAGTACTTC	CASSLAETQYF
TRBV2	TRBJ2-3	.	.	TGTGCCAGCAGTCTTCCTCCGGATACGCAGTATTTT	CASSLPPDTQYF
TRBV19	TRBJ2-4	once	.	TGTGCCAGTAGTATATCTAGGTCCCGGGGCCTAGCCAAAAACATTCAGTACTTC	CASSISRSRGLAKNIQYF
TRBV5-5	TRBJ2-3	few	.	TGTGCCAGCAGCTTGTCGTGGGGGAGCACAGATACGCAGTATTTT	CASSLSWGSTDTQYF
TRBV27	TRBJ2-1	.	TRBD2	TGTGCCAGCAGTTTATCTGCGGGAGTTATCTACAATGAGCAGTTCTTC	CASSLSAGVIYNEQFF
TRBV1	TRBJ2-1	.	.	TGCACCAGCAGCCAAGCTTCTTCCTACAATGAGCAGTTCTTC	CTSSQASSYNEQFF
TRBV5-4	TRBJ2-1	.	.	TGTGCCAGTAGAGGGTCCTACAATGAGCAGTTCTTC	CASRGSYNEQFF
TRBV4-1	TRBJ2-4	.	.	TGCGCCAGCACTGACGGAATAGCCAAAAACATTCAGTACTTC	CASTDGIAKNIQYF
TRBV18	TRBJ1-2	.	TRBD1	TGTGCCAGCTCACCAGGGGGACAGGGCGCGCATGGCTACACCTTC	CASSPGGQGAHGYTF
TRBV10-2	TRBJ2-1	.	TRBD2	TGCGCCAGCAGTGGACCTACGAGGCGCGGCGGGAGGGCCGCCAATGAGCAGTTCTTC	CASSGPTRRGGRAANEQFF
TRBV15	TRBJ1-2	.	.	TGTGCCACCAGCAGAGATGGAGGGACGGGGCATGGCTACACCTTC	CATSRDGGTGHGYTF
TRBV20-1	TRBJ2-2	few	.	TGCAGTGCTAGACGCGGGGAGCTGTTTTTT	CSARRGELFF
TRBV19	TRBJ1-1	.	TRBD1	TGTGCCAGTAGTATGGGACAGGGGTGGACTGAAGCTTTCTTT	CASSMGQGWTEAFF
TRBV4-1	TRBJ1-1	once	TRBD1	TGCGCCAGCAGCCGCGTGACAGGGGAGCCTTCAGAGGCTTTCTTT	CASSRVTGEPSEAFF
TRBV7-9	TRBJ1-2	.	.	TGTGCCAGCACTACCGCTTTGCGCAGATATGGCTACACCTTC	CASTTALRRYGYTF
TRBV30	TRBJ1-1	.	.	TGTGCCTGGAGTGTAACAGGGTTGAACACTGAAGCTTTCTTT	CAWSVTGLNTEAFF
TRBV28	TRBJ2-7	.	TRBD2	TGTGCCAGCAGCATTCTAGCGGGAGTTCCCTACGAGCAGTACTTC	CASSILAGVPYEQYF
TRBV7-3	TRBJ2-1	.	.	TGTGCCAGCAGCTCTGTTTGGCACAATGAGCAGTTCTTC	CASSSVWHNEQFF
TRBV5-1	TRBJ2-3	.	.	TGCGCCAGCAGCTTGATGAGTGCAGATACGCAGTATTTT	CASSLMSADTQYF